One and the same sample provided the 32 T cell receptor beta chains below, sequenced in a study of T cells in Graves' hyperthyroidism and ophthalmopathy. RNA transcripts were the template for amplifying TCR beta CDR3 regions. A set of HTBI primers served as the primers for a first-round RT-PCR of the TCR CDR3. TCRdb reprocessed the multiplex PCR reads via MiXCR and lists one record per CDR3 protein. The sample lists about 350,000 distinct CDR3 sequences; around 13% were seen once. Material for sequencing was blood. The receptors come from a woman aged 25 to 39 with Graves' hyperthyroidism.

This clonotype was detected only a few times. V is TRBV3-1 and J is TRBJ1-6, with 8 bases lining up with TRBD1. With 2 bases clipped from V and 9 bases from J, the junction kept 12 bases outside the gene matches. This CDR3 is built from 17 residues. Germline V gene sequence: CDR1 LGHDT, CDR2 YNNKEL (reference sequence). This chain's CDR3 is CASSQSVGQGTTSPLHF. CDR3 in DNA: TGTGCCAGCAGCCAAAGTGTTGGACAGGGTACTACTTCACCCCTCCACTTT.

This clonotype showed up many times. The gene calls are TRBV20-1 and TRBJ2-3; 9 bases fit TRBD2. V was pared by 6 bases and J by 4 bases, with 8 bases of the junction left unmatched. Germline V lookup: CDR1 DFQATT, CDR2 SNEGSKA (reference sequence). The CDR3 has 14 amino acids. In DNA, the CDR3 is TGCAGTGCCTCTGGGGCTAGCGGGGCAGATACGCAGTATTTT. Protein sequence: CSASGASGADTQYF.

This clonotype was observed a few times. The V and J genes are TRBV6-1 and TRBJ1-5; TRBD1 might be the D (5 bases). From germline, CDR1 is MNHNS and CDR2 SASEGT. Trimming pared 7 bases from V and 4 bases from J, leaving 11 bases between. This CDR3 contains 13 residues. For the CDR3, the DNA is TGTGCCAGCACCCCAGGGTGGAATCAGCCCCAGCATTTT. Its translation is CASTPGWNQPQHF.

The chain uses TRBV7-6 and TRBJ2-6, with D tentatively TRBD2 (7 bases). Germline assignment: CDR1 SGHVS and CDR2 FNYEAQ. This CDR3 has 17 amino acids. V gave up 2 bases and J gave up 2 bases, with 13 bases separating them. The CDR3 region is CASSLRWRGPGANVLTF. DNA of the CDR3: TGTGCCAGCAGCTTACGGTGGCGGGGGCCTGGGGCCAACGTCCTGACTTTC.

This rearrangement joins TRBV7-8 to TRBJ2-3; TRBD2 agrees at 10 bases. The germline V gene has CDR1 SGHVS and CDR2 FQNEAQ. The CDR3 runs 16 residues. Germline trimming cut 3 bases from V and 1 base from J; bases unmatched to any gene: 4. The CDR3 DNA sequence: TGTGCCAGCAGCTTCCTAGCGGGAGCTGGCACAGATACGCAGTATTTT. Its protein is CASSFLAGAGTDTQYF.

The chain is built from TRBV12-3 or TRBV12-4 and TRBJ2-5, with D possibly called TRBD1 or TRBD2 (6 bases each). The CDR3 totals 15 residues. V was cut by 3 bases and J by 5 bases, with 16 bases left in between. The CDR3 spells CASSFAFRGDETQYF. The CDR3 coding sequence is TGTGCCAGCAGTTTTGCGTTTAGGGGGGATGAGACCCAGTACTTC.

This clonotype was counted only a few times. V gene TRBV20-1 combines with J gene TRBJ1-5; 8 nucleotides line up with TRBD1. Germline-derived CDR1 and CDR2 are DFQATT and SNEGSKA (reference sequence). This CDR3 is 17 amino acids long. J lost 6 bases, V lost 0 bases, and 13 bases had no gene match. This CDR3 reads CSARDRYRGRLLQPQHF. The CDR3 region has the DNA TGCAGTGCTAGAGATCGGTACAGGGGGAGGCTACTTCAGCCCCAGCATTTT.

This clonotype was seen repeatedly, ten times or more. The rearrangement links TRBV20-1 to TRBJ1-6, with 10 nucleotides matching TRBD1. V shed 2 bases, J shed 7 bases, and the junction held 2 bases outside the gene matches. The germline V gene has CDR1 DFQATT and CDR2 SNEGSKA (reference sequence). The CDR3 length is 14 residues. The CDR3 reads CSARKGQGNSPLHF. CDR3 coding DNA: TGCAGTGCTAGAAAGGGACAGGGGAATTCACCCCTCCACTTT.

For the CDR3, the DNA is TGTGCCAGCAGCGTAGATCGACTAGCGGGCGAGACCCAGTACTTC. Encoded protein: CASSVDRLAGETQYF. The rearrangement links TRBV9 to TRBJ2-5; TRBD2 agrees at 10 bases. The trim removed 0 bases at V and 5 bases at J, leaving 4 bases unmatched. The CDR3 has 15 residues. Per germline, CDR1 SGDLS and CDR2 YYNGEE.

This clonotype was counted at least ten times. This chain uses TRBV28 with TRBJ2-7; 10 nucleotides line up with TRBD2. The CDR3 consists of 14 residues. From germline, CDR1 is MDHEN and CDR2 SYDVKM. V was pared by 6 bases and J by 5 bases, with 7 bases of the junction left unmatched. The CDR3 sequence: CASSRAGGPDEQYF. The DNA of the CDR3 is TGTGCCAGCAGCCGAGCGGGAGGGCCCGACGAGCAGTACTTC.

This clonotype was detected many times. The chain uses TRBV14 and TRBJ1-4, with D hard to call. V was pared by 0 bases and J by 6 bases, with 8 bases between. This CDR3 has 14 residues. Germline V gene sequence: CDR1 SGHDN, CDR2 FVKESK. The CDR3 DNA sequence: TGTGCCAGCAGCCAAGAATGGCGGGATGAAAAACTGTTTTTT. Translated, it gives CASSQEWRDEKLFF.

This clonotype was detected ten times or more. The J gene is TRBJ1-2, the V gene TRBV12-3 or TRBV12-4; TRBD1 agrees at 7 bases. This CDR3 is built from 15 residues. Germline trimming cut 4 bases from V and 8 bases from J; bases unmatched to any gene: 13. The CDR3 nucleotides read TGTGCCAGCAGTTCTCTTGACAGGGATGTGGGAGGCTACACCTTC. Translating it yields CASSSLDRDVGGYTF.

The chain combines TRBV11-3 with TRBJ1-1; D gene uncertain. Germline lookup yields CDR1 SGHNT and CDR2 YENEEA. Trimming took off 2 bases at V and 4 bases at J, with 5 bases between the two ends. The CDR3 covers 12 residues. CDR3 DNA: TGTGCCAGCAGCTTAAGGATCACTGAAGCTTTCTTT. The encoded protein is CASSLRITEAFF.

The CDR3 region has the DNA TGTGCCAGCAGCGGGCGGGTTGAGAACAATCAGCCCCAGCATTTT. Its translation is CASSGRVENNQPQHF. The rearrangement uses TRBV5-5 and TRBJ1-5; D remains ambiguous. V lost 4 bases to trimming and J lost 3 bases, with 14 bases between them. Germline V gene sequence: CDR1 SGHKS, CDR2 YYEKEE (reference sequence). The CDR3 is 15 residues long. Variable domain in full (rest from reference TRBV5-5 and TRBJ1-5): DAGVTQSPTHLIKTRGQQVTLRCSPISGHKSVSWYQQVLGQGPQFIFQYYEKEERGRGNFPDRFSARQFPNYSSELNVNALLLGDSALYLCASSGRVENNQPQHFGDGTRLSIL.

There are many counts of this clonotype. This chain connects TRBV20-1 to TRBJ2-1; the match to TRBD2 covers 7 bases. Germline values: CDR1 DFQATT, CDR2 SNEGSKA (reference sequence). The V gene end was trimmed by 2 bases and the J gene end by 3 bases; junction bases not matched to a gene: 13. This CDR3 has 17 amino acids. The CDR3 loop reads CSARLSLGSGIYNEQFF. CDR3 sequence (DNA): TGCAGTGCTAGATTGAGTCTGGGGAGCGGGATCTACAATGAGCAGTTCTTC.

In this sample, this clonotype turned up many times. The chain has TRBV6-2 or TRBV6-3 and TRBJ2-1, with 9 nucleotides matching TRBD2. This CDR3 has 18 residues. Looked up from germline, CDR1 is MNHEY and CDR2 is SVGEGT. Trimming took 2 bases from V and 5 from J; bases not matched to a gene: 13. The chain's CDR3 is CASSYPTGASGTHNEQFF. The CDR3 DNA is TGTGCCAGCAGTTACCCCACTGGGGCTAGCGGGACCCACAATGAGCAGTTCTTC.

This clonotype was recorded at least ten times. V and J are TRBV29-1 and TRBJ1-5, with D tentatively TRBD1 (6 bases). Germline V gene lookup returns CDR1 SQVTM and CDR2 ANQGSEA. The CDR3 extends over 20 amino acids. The V end lost 7 bases, the J end lost 0 bases, and 31 bases lay between the germline ends. CDR3 bases: TGCAGCGCCACTTATCTCTCGCGAGACAGGAACAACTATAGCAATCAGCCCCAGCATTTT. This encodes CSATYLSRDRNNYSNQPQHF.

The chain couples TRBV29-1 to TRBJ2-1; D is uncertain. Between the trimmed V and J ends, which lost 1 base and 6 bases, there was a span of 7 bases. The CDR3 contains 12 residues. CDR1 and CDR2 from the germline V gene are SQVTM and ANQGSEA. CDR3: CSVEASFNEQFF. The CDR3, as DNA: TGCAGCGTTGAAGCCTCGTTCAATGAGCAGTTCTTC.

Remarks on this clonotype: Mismatch with germline at one junction end may stem from a read error. CDR3: CASGQVPGLAAPYEQYF. CDR3 nucleotide sequence: TGTGCCAGCGGCCAAGTTCCGGGACTAGCGGCCCCCTACGAGCAGTACTTC. The V call is TRBV3-1, the J call TRBJ2-7; 11 bases map to TRBD2. CDR3 length: 17 residues. Germline-derived CDR1 and CDR2 are LGHDT and YNNKEL (reference sequence).

This CDR3 is CASSLVLGEQYF. For the CDR3, the DNA is TGTGCCAGCAGTTTGGTACTCGGCGAGCAGTACTTC. The chain uses TRBV12-3 or TRBV12-4 and TRBJ2-7; D is undetermined. V lost 3 bases and J lost 6, with 9 bases in between. This CDR3 comprises 12 residues.

This clonotype has at least ten counts. The V gene is TRBV28, the J gene TRBJ1-1, with D maybe TRBD1 (5 bases). The length of the CDR3 is 13 residues. CDR1 MDHEN and CDR2 SYDVKM come from the germline V gene. V shed 8 bases and J shed 4 bases, with 14 bases lying between them. In nucleotides, the CDR3 is TGTGCCAGCTCCTGGGAGGGGAGCACTGAAGCTTTCTTT. It specifies CASSWEGSTEAFF. Combining the CDR3 with reference TRBV28 and TRBJ1-1 gives the whole variable domain DVKVTQSSRYLVKRTGEKVFLECVQDMDHENMFWYRQDPGLGLRLIYFSYDVKMKEKGDIPEGYSVSREKKERFSLILESASTNQTSMYLCASSWEGSTEAFFGQGTRLTVV.

This clonotype appeared a few times. The CDR3 coding sequence is TGCAGCGTGACGGGGGACGATGGCTACACCTTC. Translating gives CSVTGDDGYTF. The gene calls are TRBV29-1 and TRBJ1-2; D possibly corresponds to TRBD1 (5 bases). This CDR3 is 11 amino acids long. Trimming pared 6 bases from V and 6 bases from J, leaving 11 bases between. From germline, CDR1 is SQVTM and CDR2 ANQGSEA.

The gene calls are TRBV20-1 and TRBJ2-1, with D hard to call. Per the germline V gene, CDR1 is DFQATT and CDR2 is SNEGSKA (reference sequence). The CDR3 loop spans 11 amino acids. V was clipped by 5 bases and J by 0 bases, with 2 bases between them. CDR3 loop: CSARSYNEQFF. Written as DNA, the CDR3 is TGCAGTGCTCGCTCCTACAATGAGCAGTTCTTC.

This clonotype was observed many times. The chain has TRBV6-2 or TRBV6-3 and TRBJ2-7, with no clear D. The V gene lost 6 bases and the J gene lost 3 bases, with 12 bases spanning the gap. CDR3 length: 13 amino acids. Looked up from germline, CDR1 is MNHEY and CDR2 is SVGEGT. In nucleotides, the CDR3 is TGTGCCAGCAGCCTCGACGAAAACTACGAGCAGTACTTC. Translation gives CASSLDENYEQYF.

The table lists this clonotype with many counts. This chain connects TRBV24-1 to TRBJ2-5; D not certain. This CDR3 has 14 residues. CDR1 and CDR2 from the germline V gene are KGHDR and SFDVKD. Deletions cut 3 bases from V and 3 bases from J, with 10 bases between. CDR3 coding DNA: TGTGCCACCAGTGATCCCGGAAGCAAAGAGACCCAGTACTTC. This encodes CATSDPGSKETQYF.

This clonotype was picked up a small number of times. V usage is TRBV6-1 and J usage is TRBJ1-3, with D possibly being TRBD1 (5 bases). CDR1 and CDR2 (germline): MNHNS, SASEGT. The ends were cut back, 6 bases at V and 0 bases at J, with 15 bases in the middle. The CDR3 spans 16 residues. CDR3 nucleotides: TGTGCCAGCAGCAAAGGGGTCCTTTCCTCTGGAAACACCATATATTTT. This gives the protein CASSKGVLSSGNTIYF.

Ten or more counts support this clonotype. The chain links TRBV2 to TRBJ2-2, with no clear D. The germline V and J ends were trimmed by 2 bases and 4 bases, with 5 bases remaining between them. This CDR3 region has 13 residues. Germline assignment: CDR1 SNHLY and CDR2 FYNNEI. The CDR3 spells CASSERSTGELFF. CDR3 bases: TGTGCCAGCAGTGAAAGGTCCACCGGGGAGCTGTTTTTT.

This clonotype was picked up many times. The chain employs TRBV27 and TRBJ1-1, with 8 bases fitting TRBD1. Germline assignment: CDR1 MNHEY and CDR2 SMNVEV (reference sequence). The trim removed 6 bases at V and 6 bases at J, leaving 6 bases unmatched. The CDR3 runs 13 residues. The CDR3 DNA reads TGTGCCAGCAGCAGAGACAGGGGTGCTGAAGCTTTCTTT. As protein: CASSRDRGAEAFF.

This clonotype was observed a few times. The chain carries TRBV7-2 and TRBJ1-2; no firm D call. CDR1 and CDR2 (germline): SGHTA, FQGNSA. V was cut by 3 bases and J by 7 bases, with 12 bases left in between. This CDR3 contains 13 residues. The CDR3 spells CASSFFKGPGYTF. DNA of the CDR3: TGTGCCAGCAGCTTCTTCAAAGGCCCTGGCTACACCTTC.

This clonotype came up many times. This rearrangement joins TRBV28 to TRBJ1-3, with a tentative D call TRBD1 (6 bases). CDR3 length: 15 residues. Germline V gene data show CDR1 as MDHEN and CDR2 as SYDVKM. V lost 2 bases and J lost 0, with 8 bases in between. The CDR3 loop reads CASSLDRFSGNTIYF. CDR3 nucleotide sequence: TGTGCCAGCAGTTTAGACAGGTTCTCTGGAAACACCATATATTTT.

This clonotype came up many times. The chain has TRBV20-1 and TRBJ2-1; D is unclear. The CDR3 consists of 12 residues. Trimming took off 4 bases at V and 4 bases at J, with 8 bases between the two ends. Germline V CDR1 and CDR2: DFQATT, SNEGSKA (reference sequence). The CDR3, as DNA: TGCAGTGCTAACCCTGAGTACAATGAGCAGTTCTTC. Translation: CSANPEYNEQFF.

This clonotype was observed at least ten times. The chain recombines TRBV20-1 with TRBJ2-7; 12 bases align to TRBD2. CDR3 length: 18 amino acids. The germline gives CDR1 DFQATT, CDR2 SNEGSKA (reference sequence). V shed 6 bases and J 2 bases; nucleotides not matched to a gene: 17. DNA of the CDR3: TGCAGTGCCCCCGTTGGGACTAGCGGGCCGACTTTCCCCTACGAGCAGTACTTC. Translation gives CSAPVGTSGPTFPYEQYF.